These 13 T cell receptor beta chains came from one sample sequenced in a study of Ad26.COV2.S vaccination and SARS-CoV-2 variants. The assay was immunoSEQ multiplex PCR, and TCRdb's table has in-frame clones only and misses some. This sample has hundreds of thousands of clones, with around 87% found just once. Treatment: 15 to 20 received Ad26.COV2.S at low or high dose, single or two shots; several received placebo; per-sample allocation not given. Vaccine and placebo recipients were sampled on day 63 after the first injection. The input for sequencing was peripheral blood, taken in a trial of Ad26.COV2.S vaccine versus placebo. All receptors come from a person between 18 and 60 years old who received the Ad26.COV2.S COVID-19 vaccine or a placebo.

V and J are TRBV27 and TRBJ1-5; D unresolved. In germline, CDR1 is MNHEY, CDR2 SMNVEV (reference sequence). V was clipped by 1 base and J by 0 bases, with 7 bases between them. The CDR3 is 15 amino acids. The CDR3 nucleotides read TGTGCCAGCAGTTTATTCGGGATTAGCAATCAGCCCCAGCATTTT. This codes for CASSLFGISNQPQHF.

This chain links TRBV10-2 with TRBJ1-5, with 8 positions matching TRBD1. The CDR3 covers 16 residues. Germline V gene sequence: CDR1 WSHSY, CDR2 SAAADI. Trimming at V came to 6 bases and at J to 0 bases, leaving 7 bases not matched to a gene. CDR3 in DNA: TGCGCCAGCAGAGATGGACAGGGCCTTAGCAATCAGCCCCAGCATTTT. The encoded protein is CASRDGQGLSNQPQHF.

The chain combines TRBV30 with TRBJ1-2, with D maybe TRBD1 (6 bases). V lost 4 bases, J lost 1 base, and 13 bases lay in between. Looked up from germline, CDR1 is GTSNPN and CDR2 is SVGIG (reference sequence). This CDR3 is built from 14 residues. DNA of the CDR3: TGTGCCTGGATGCAGGGGCCCCTTAACTATGGCTACACCTTC. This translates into CAWMQGPLNYGYTF.

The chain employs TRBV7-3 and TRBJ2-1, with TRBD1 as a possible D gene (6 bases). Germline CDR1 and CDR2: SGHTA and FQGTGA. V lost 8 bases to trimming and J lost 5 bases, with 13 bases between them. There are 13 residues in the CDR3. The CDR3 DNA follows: TGTGCCAGCGCCCTGTCAGGGGACAATGAGCAGTTCTTC. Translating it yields CASALSGDNEQFF.

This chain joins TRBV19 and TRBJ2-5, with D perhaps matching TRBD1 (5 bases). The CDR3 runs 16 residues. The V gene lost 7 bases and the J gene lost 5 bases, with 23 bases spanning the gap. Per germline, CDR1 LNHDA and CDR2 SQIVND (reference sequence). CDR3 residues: CASTPRRQGVGETQYF. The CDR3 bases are TGTGCCAGTACCCCCCGCCGGCAGGGCGTTGGGGAGACCCAGTACTTC.

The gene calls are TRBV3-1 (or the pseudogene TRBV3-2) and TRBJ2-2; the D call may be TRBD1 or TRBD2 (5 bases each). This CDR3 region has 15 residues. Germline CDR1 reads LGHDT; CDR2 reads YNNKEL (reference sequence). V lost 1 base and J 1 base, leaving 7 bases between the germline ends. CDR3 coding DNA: TGTGCCAGCAGCCAAGCGGGGCAGAACACCGGGGAGCTGTTTTTT. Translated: CASSQAGQNTGELFF.

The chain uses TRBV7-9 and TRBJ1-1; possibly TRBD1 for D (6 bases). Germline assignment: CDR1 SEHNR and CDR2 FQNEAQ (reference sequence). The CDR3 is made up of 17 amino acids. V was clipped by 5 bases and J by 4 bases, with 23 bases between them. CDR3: CASSPPSGGRSSTEAFF. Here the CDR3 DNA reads TGTGCCAGCAGCCCCCCGTCGGGGGGGCGGTCAAGCACTGAAGCTTTCTTT. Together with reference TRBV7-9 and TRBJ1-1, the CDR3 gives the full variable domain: DTGVSQNPRHKITKRGQNVTFRCDPISEHNRLYWYRQTLGQGPEFLTYFQNEAQLEKSRLLSDRFSAERPKGSFSTLEIQRTEQGDSAMYLCASSPPSGGRSSTEAFFGQGTRLTVV.

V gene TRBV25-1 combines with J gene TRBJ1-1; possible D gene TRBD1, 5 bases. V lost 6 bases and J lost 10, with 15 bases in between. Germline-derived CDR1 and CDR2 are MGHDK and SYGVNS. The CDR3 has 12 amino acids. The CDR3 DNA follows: TGTGCCAGCAGCCCGGGAGGGACTAGAGCTTTCTTT. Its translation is CASSPGGTRAFF.

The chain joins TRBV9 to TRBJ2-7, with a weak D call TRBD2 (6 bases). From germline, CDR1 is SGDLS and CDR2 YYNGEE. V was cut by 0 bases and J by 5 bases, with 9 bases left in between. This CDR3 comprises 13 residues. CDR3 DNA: TGTGCCAGCAGCGTAGGAGGAGGGGACGAGCAGTACTTC. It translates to CASSVGGGDEQYF.

The DNA of the CDR3 is TGTGCCAGCAGCGTAGGAGCTAGCGGGGGACCCTCTCTGTTCTTC. This translates into CASSVGASGGPSLFF. The V call is TRBV9, the J call TRBJ2-1; the match to TRBD2 covers 10 bases. The CDR3 runs 15 residues. V trimming: 0 bases; J trimming: 15 bases; junction bases outside the gene matches: 12. Germline V gene sequence: CDR1 SGDLS, CDR2 YYNGEE.

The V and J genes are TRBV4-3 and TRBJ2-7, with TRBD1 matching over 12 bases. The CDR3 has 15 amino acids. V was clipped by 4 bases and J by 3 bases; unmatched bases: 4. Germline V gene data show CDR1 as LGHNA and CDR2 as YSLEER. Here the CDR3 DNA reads TGCGCCAGCAGCCCGGGACAGGGGGCGATCTACGAGCAGTACTTC. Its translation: CASSPGQGAIYEQYF.

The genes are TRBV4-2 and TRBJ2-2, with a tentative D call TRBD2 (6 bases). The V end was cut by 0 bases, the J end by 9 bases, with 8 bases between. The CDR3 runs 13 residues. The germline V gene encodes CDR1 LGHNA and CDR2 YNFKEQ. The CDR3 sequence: CASSQERGWELFF. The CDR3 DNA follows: TGTGCCAGCAGCCAAGAACGGGGGTGGGAGCTGTTTTTT.

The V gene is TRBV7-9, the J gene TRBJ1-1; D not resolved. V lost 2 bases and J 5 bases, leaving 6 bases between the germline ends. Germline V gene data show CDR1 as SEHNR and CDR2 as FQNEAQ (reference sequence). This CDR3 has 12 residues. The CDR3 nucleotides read TGTGCCAGCAGCTTACGCGTAACTGAAGCTTTCTTT. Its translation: CASSLRVTEAFF.